This T cell receptor beta chain was retrieved from a study of blood T cell repertoires in COVID-19. On the study more broadly: Italy, Spain and the United States were the sources of the convalescent and acute COVID-19 samples. The analysed material was cDNA or gDNA that came from T cells, B-cell-depleted T cells, or PBMCs.

The germline gives CDR1 SGHNT, CDR2 YYREEE (reference sequence). The CDR3 extends over 14 amino acids. The V segment lost 6 bases and the J segment 3 bases; nucleotides outside the gene matches: 3. In the original processing: Nucleated cell number was recorded as an estimate derived from reference gene primer amplification. Sequenced by immunoSEQ multiplex PCR; TCRdb stores in-frame clones only, minus some. The V and J calls and clone size were taken over from that table, and D and trimming were inferred from the DNA. The sample lists fewer than 700,000 clones; around nine tenths were seen once. Sequencing input: peripheral blood. This clonotype originated in a woman aged 50 to 60 with COVID-19, enrolled during active disease. The V call is TRBV5-4, the J call TRBJ2-2; 9 bases fit TRBD2. In DNA form, the CDR3 reads TGTGCCAGCAAGGTAGCGGGGGACACCGGGGAGCTGTTTTTT. This translates into CASKVAGDTGELFF. The full variable domain, completed using reference TRBV5-4 and TRBJ2-2, is ETGVTQSPTHLIKTRGQQVTLRCSSQSGHNTVSWYQQALGQGPQFIFQYYREEENGRGNFPPRFSGLQFPNYSSELNVNALELDDSALYLCASKVAGDTGELFFGEGSRLTVL.